This entry lists 21 T cell receptor beta chains sequenced from one sample in a study of radiation and T cells in renal cell carcinoma. Time point given: blood 2 weeks post-SBRT. Treatment of the sample: 15 Gy SBRT to primary tumor, nephrectomy 4 weeks later. The table came from immunoSEQ multiplex PCR; TCRdb's copy has only in-frame clones and leaves some out. The profile covers roughly 130,000 clones, with around nine tenths appearing a single time and almost 6% taken by the ten largest. The specimen was blood, collected from a patient whose treatment included radiotherapy and nephrectomy. All receptors derive from a woman aged 70-85 years with renal cell carcinoma.

The rearrangement uses TRBV14 and TRBJ1-2; TRBD1 is a possible D gene (5 bases). There are 12 residues in the CDR3. Germline-derived CDR1 and CDR2 are SGHDN and FVKESK. Between the trimmed V and J ends, which lost 4 bases and 5 bases, there was a span of 8 bases. This chain's CDR3 is CASSPGRYGYTF. In nucleotides, the CDR3 is TGTGCCAGCAGCCCAGGGAGGTATGGCTACACCTTC.

This clone has only one observation. The chain couples TRBV9 to TRBJ2-1, with D possibly being TRBD1 (6 bases). Germline-derived CDR1 and CDR2 are SGDLS and YYNGEE. Trimming took off 1 base at V and 7 bases at J, with 15 bases between the two ends. The CDR3 is made up of 15 amino acids. CDR3: CASSVLTGLENEQFF. CDR3 nucleotides: TGTGCCAGCAGCGTATTGACAGGATTAGAAAATGAGCAGTTCTTC.

This sequence joins TRBV7-9 and TRBJ1-1; 7 positions agree with TRBD1. V dropped 6 bases and J dropped 4; count of bases not matched to a gene: 8. In germline, CDR1 is SEHNR, CDR2 FQNEAQ (reference sequence). The CDR3 spans 14 residues. The CDR3 here is CASRPTGASTEAFF. As DNA, the CDR3 is TGTGCCAGCAGGCCCACAGGGGCGAGCACTGAAGCTTTCTTT.

The J gene is TRBJ2-2, the V gene TRBV5-4; the D gene could be TRBD1 or TRBD2 (5 bases each). The CDR3 loop spans 15 amino acids. Trimming pared 6 bases from V and 6 bases from J, leaving 18 bases between. The germline CDR1 and CDR2 sequences are SGHNT and YYREEE (reference sequence). In nucleotides, the CDR3 is TGTGCCAGCACCCCGTTGGGGGTGGTCGCCGGGGAGCTGTTTTTT. Translated, it gives CASTPLGVVAGELFF. Together with reference TRBV5-4 and TRBJ2-2, the CDR3 gives the full variable domain: ETGVTQSPTHLIKTRGQQVTLRCSSQSGHNTVSWYQQALGQGPQFIFQYYREEENGRGNFPPRFSGLQFPNYSSELNVNALELDDSALYLCASTPLGVVAGELFFGEGSRLTVL.

The gene calls are TRBV5-1 and TRBJ1-2, with a weak D call TRBD1 (5 bases). Germline CDR1 and CDR2: SGHRS and YFSETQ. Deletions cut 0 bases from V and 3 bases from J, with 12 bases between. The CDR3 totals 15 residues. The CDR3, as DNA: TGCGCCAGCAGCTTGGGAGACAGAACTTACTATGGCTACACCTTC. Its protein is CASSLGDRTYYGYTF.

The chain joins TRBV27 to TRBJ2-3; 10 bases line up with TRBD2. There are 16 residues in the CDR3. With V trimmed by 1 base and J by 1 base, 2 bases remained unmatched. Germline values: CDR1 MNHEY, CDR2 SMNVEV (reference sequence). DNA for the CDR3: TGTGCCAGCAGTTTATGGCTAGCGGGGGGCACAGATACGCAGTATTTT. Translation: CASSLWLAGGTDTQYF.

This chain links TRBV6-1 with TRBJ1-2, with D perhaps TRBD1 (6 bases). Trimming took 4 bases from V and 4 from J, leaving 13 bases between them. The CDR3 covers 14 residues. Germline-derived CDR1 and CDR2 are MNHNS and SASEGT. CDR3 sequence (DNA): TGTGCCAGCAGTGGGGGACAACGCAGCTATGGCTACACCTTC. It specifies CASSGGQRSYGYTF.

This chain links TRBV7-9 with TRBJ1-1; 8 bases align to TRBD1. Germline V gene lookup returns CDR1 SEHNR and CDR2 FQNEAQ (reference sequence). V trimming: 6 bases; J trimming: 7 bases; junction bases outside the gene matches: 7. The CDR3 sequence is 13 residues long. The CDR3 is CASRRQGLFEAFF. The CDR3 region has the DNA TGTGCCAGCAGAAGACAGGGGTTATTTGAAGCTTTCTTT.

The chain couples TRBV7-2 to TRBJ2-3; 11 bases map to TRBD2. CDR3 length equals 15 residues. After removal of 4 bases from V and 2 bases from J, the junction contained 2 bases not matched to a gene. Germline CDR1 is SGHTA and CDR2 is FQGNSA. The CDR3 coding sequence is TGTGCCAGCAGCTCTAGCGGGGGGCTCACAGATACGCAGTATTTT. Protein: CASSSSGGLTDTQYF.

The chain combines TRBV6-5 with TRBJ2-7; D is perhaps TRBD2 (5 bases). Germline CDR1 reads MNHEY; CDR2 reads SVGAGI. CDR3 length: 15 residues. Trimming removed 4 bases from V and 3 bases from J, with 16 bases in between. The CDR3 DNA reads as TGTGCCAGCAGTTCGCGGAGGACGAATCTCTACGAGCAGTACTTC. Residues: CASSSRRTNLYEQYF.

The V call is TRBV4-1, the J call TRBJ2-7, with 8 bases identical to TRBD1. The CDR3 consists of 14 residues. J was trimmed by 6 bases and V by 4 bases; bases with no gene match: 8. CDR1 is MGHRA and CDR2 is YSYEKL in the germline V gene. CDR3 residues: CASSPQGAGGEQYF. The DNA for the CDR3 is TGCGCCAGCAGCCCGCAGGGGGCCGGAGGCGAGCAGTACTTC.

The chain combines TRBV5-6 with TRBJ1-2; unclear D gene. V was trimmed by 1 base and J by 13 bases, leaving 20 bases between them. Germline assignment: CDR1 SGHDT and CDR2 YYEEEE. The CDR3 is 14 residues long. CDR3 bases: TGTGCCAGCAGCTTGTCCCCAGATCCTCTTAGAGGCACCTTC. Translated: CASSLSPDPLRGTF.

The chain joins TRBV19 to TRBJ2-1; 10 bases match TRBD2. V was clipped by 6 bases and J by 6 bases; unmatched bases: 17. CDR1 and CDR2 (germline): LNHDA, SQIVND (reference sequence). CDR3 length: 18 amino acids. This CDR3 is CASSSPGAHRLAGNEQFF. Here the CDR3 DNA reads TGTGCCAGTAGCTCTCCGGGGGCGCACCGACTAGCGGGCAATGAGCAGTTCTTC. The whole variable domain, remainder taken from reference TRBV19 and TRBJ2-1, is DGGITQSPKYLFRKEGQNVTLSCEQNLNHDAMYWYRQDPGQGLRLIYYSQIVNDFQKGDIAEGYSVSREKKESFPLTVTSAQKNPTAFYLCASSSPGAHRLAGNEQFFGPGTRLTVL.

The V gene is TRBV10-3, the J gene TRBJ1-5; a possible D gene is TRBD1 (5 bases). V lost 3 bases and J lost 4, with 19 bases in between. CDR3 length: 17 residues. Per the germline V gene, CDR1 is ENHRY and CDR2 is SYGVKD. CDR3: CAISERGVGLGNQPQHF. In DNA form, the CDR3 reads TGTGCCATCAGTGAACGGGGGGTTGGGTTGGGAAATCAGCCCCAGCATTTT.

The chain recombines TRBV5-6 with TRBJ2-3; maybe TRBD2 (6 bases). Germline-derived CDR1 and CDR2 are SGHDT and YYEEEE. The CDR3 sequence is 12 residues long. V was shortened by 7 bases and J by 8 bases, with 14 bases between the two germline ends. CDR3 sequence reads: CASGPSVGTQYF. CDR3 coding DNA: TGTGCCAGCGGCCCTAGCGTTGGTACGCAGTATTTT.

The chain has TRBV7-2 and TRBJ2-1; 14 bases agree with TRBD2. The CDR3 loop spans 16 amino acids. Germline V gives CDR1 SGHTA, CDR2 FQGNSA. Trimming took 3 bases from V and 8 from J; bases not matched to a gene: 6. CDR3 nucleotides: TGTGCCAGCAGCTTCACCGGGACTAGCGGGGGCTATGAGCAGTTCTTC. Protein sequence: CASSFTGTSGGYEQFF.

The CDR3 DNA sequence: TGTGCCAGCAGCAACACAGGGAACTATGGCTACACCTTC. It codes for CASSNTGNYGYTF. This rearrangement joins TRBV4-2 to TRBJ1-2, with D possibly matching TRBD1 (6 bases). The CDR3 loop spans 13 amino acids. CDR1 LGHNA and CDR2 YNFKEQ come from the germline V gene. V lost 5 bases to trimming and J lost 2 bases, with 9 bases between them.

V is TRBV30 and J is TRBJ1-3; tentative D call: TRBD1 (5 bases). Trimming took off 4 bases at V and 1 base at J, with 11 bases between the two ends. CDR3 length: 14 residues. Germline V gene data show CDR1 as GTSNPN and CDR2 as SVGIG (reference sequence). The CDR3, as DNA: TGTGCCTGGAAGGGACCTGTTTCTGGAAACACCATATATTTT. This sequence encodes CAWKGPVSGNTIYF.

This chain links TRBV5-1 with TRBJ2-7; D remains ambiguous. The ends were cut back, 7 bases at V and 0 bases at J, with 11 bases in the middle. Germline V gives CDR1 SGHRS, CDR2 YFSETQ. CDR3 length: 13 residues. The CDR3 protein is CASATGSSYEQYF. CDR3 nucleotide sequence: TGCGCCAGCGCAACGGGCAGCTCCTACGAGCAGTACTTC. The full variable domain, in which reference TRBV5-1 and TRBJ2-7 provide the parts outside the CDR3, is KAGVTQTPRYLIKTRGQQVTLSCSPISGHRSVSWYQQTPGQGLQFLFEYFSETQRNKGNFPGRFSGRQFSNSRSEMNVSTLELGDSALYLCASATGSSYEQYFGPGTRLTVT.

This chain joins TRBV11-2 and TRBJ2-1; D is unresolved. CDR3 length: 16 amino acids. V shed 2 bases and J shed 7 bases, with 18 bases lying between them. Germline CDR1 is SGHAT and CDR2 is FQNNGV. In DNA, the CDR3 is TGTGCCAGCAGCTTAAAGCCGCCTAACTCTGGGAATGAGCAGTTCTTC. Its translation: CASSLKPPNSGNEQFF.

CDR3 amino acids: CASSYRQGAYEQYF. The CDR3 region has the DNA TGTGCCAGCAGTTATCGACAGGGGGCGTACGAGCAGTACTTC. V gene TRBV6-5 combines with J gene TRBJ2-7; the match to TRBD1 covers 10 bases. Germline V gives CDR1 MNHEY, CDR2 SVGAGI. J gave up 4 bases and V 3 bases, and 3 bases lay outside the gene matches. CDR3 size: 14 residues.